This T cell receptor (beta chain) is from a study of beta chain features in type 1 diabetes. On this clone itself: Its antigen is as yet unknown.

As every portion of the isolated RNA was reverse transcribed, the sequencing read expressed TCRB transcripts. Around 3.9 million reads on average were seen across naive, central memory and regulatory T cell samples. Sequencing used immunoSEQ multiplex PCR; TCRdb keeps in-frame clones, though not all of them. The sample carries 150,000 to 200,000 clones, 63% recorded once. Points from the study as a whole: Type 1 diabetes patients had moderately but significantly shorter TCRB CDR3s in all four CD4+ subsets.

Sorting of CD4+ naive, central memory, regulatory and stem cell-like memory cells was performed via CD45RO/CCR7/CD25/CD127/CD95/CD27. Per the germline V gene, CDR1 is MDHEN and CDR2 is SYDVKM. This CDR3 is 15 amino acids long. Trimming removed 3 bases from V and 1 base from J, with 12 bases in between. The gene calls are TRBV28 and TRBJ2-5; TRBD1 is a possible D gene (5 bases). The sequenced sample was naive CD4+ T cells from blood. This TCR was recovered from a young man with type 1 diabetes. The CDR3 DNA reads TGTGCCAGCAGTTTGGCCCCAGGGCCCCAAGAGACCCAGTACTTC. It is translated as CASSLAPGPQETQYF.